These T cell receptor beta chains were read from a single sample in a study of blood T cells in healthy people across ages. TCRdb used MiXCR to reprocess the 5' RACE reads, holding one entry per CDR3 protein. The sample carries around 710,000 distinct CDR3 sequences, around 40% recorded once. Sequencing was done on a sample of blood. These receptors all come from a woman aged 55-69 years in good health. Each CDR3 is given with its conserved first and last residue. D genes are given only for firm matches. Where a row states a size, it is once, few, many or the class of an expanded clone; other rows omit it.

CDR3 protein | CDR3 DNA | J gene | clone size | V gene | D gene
CASSLTPLGQTEYGYTF | TGTGCCAGCAGTCTAACTCCGCTGGGACAGACAGAATATGGCTACACCTTC | TRBJ1-2 | NA | TRBV27 | TRBD1
CASSSPPKGGNEKLFF | TGTGCCAGCAGCTCGCCCCCTAAGGGCGGTAATGAAAAACTGTTTTTT | TRBJ1-4 | NA | TRBV7-4 | NA
CASSFLALQGQADTQYF | TGTGCCAGCAGCTTCCTAGCCCTACAGGGCCAAGCAGATACGCAGTATTTT | TRBJ2-3 | NA | TRBV7-3 | NA
CASSIPRRSGRARADTQYF | TGTGCCAGCAGCATCCCCCGAAGGAGCGGGAGAGCACGGGCAGATACGCAGTATTTT | TRBJ2-3 | NA | TRBV7-9 | TRBD2
CASSQGAGTTDTQYF | TGTGCCAGCAGCCAAGGAGCCGGGACTACAGATACGCAGTATTTT | TRBJ2-3 | NA | TRBV3-1 | NA
CASRGPAVSYEQYF | TGTGCCAGCAGGGGTCCCGCAGTCTCCTACGAGCAGTACTTC | TRBJ2-7 | few | TRBV25-1 | NA
CASSYWTYNEQFF | TGTGCCAGCAGTTACTGGACGTACAATGAGCAGTTCTTC | TRBJ2-1 | few | TRBV6-2/TRBV6-3 | NA
CASSPDRSYGYTF | TGCGCCAGCAGCCCAGACAGGAGCTATGGCTACACCTTC | TRBJ1-2 | NA | TRBV5-1 | NA
CASGQLSYEQYF | TGTGCCAGCGGGCAGCTCTCCTACGAGCAGTACTTC | TRBJ2-7 | NA | TRBV7-9 | NA
CASSLEGNPRDEQYF | TGTGCCAGCAGCTTAGAGGGAAATCCTCGCGACGAGCAGTACTTC | TRBJ2-7 | NA | TRBV11-2 | NA
CASSLKRVTDTQYF | TGTGCCAGCAGCTTAAAACGGGTCACAGATACGCAGTATTTT | TRBJ2-3 | NA | TRBV11-2 | NA
CSAREWTAPTKGYTF | TGCAGTGCTAGAGAATGGACAGCTCCGACAAAAGGCTACACCTTC | TRBJ1-2 | few | TRBV20-1 | NA
CSARGDNLNYGYTF | TGCAGTGCTAGAGGAGACAACCTTAACTATGGCTACACCTTC | TRBJ1-2 | few | TRBV20-1 | NA
CSASLGEAFF | TGCAGTGCTAGTCTGGGAGAAGCTTTCTTT | TRBJ1-1 | many | TRBV20-1 | NA
CSARDRQLHSNQPQHF | TGCAGTGCTAGAGATAGACAGCTACATAGCAATCAGCCCCAGCATTTT | TRBJ1-5 | NA | TRBV20-1 | NA
CATSDGDTTSTDTQYF | TGTGCCACCAGTGACGGGGACACCACTAGCACAGATACGCAGTATTTT | TRBJ2-3 | NA | TRBV24-1 | NA
CASRGRTGSSYEQYF | TGTGCCAGCAGGGGGAGAACAGGGTCTTCCTACGAGCAGTACTTC | TRBJ2-7 | few | TRBV27 | NA
CASSEYRGGQNSPLHF | TGTGCCAGCAGTGAATATAGGGGGGGGCAGAATTCACCCCTCCACTTT | TRBJ1-6 | NA | TRBV25-1 | NA
CSAWVGGTDTQYF | TGCAGTGCCTGGGTGGGGGGCACAGATACGCAGTATTTT | TRBJ2-3 | NA | TRBV20-1 | NA
CASIPASGRSGDEQFF | TGTGCCAGCATCCCAGCGAGCGGGAGAAGTGGCGATGAGCAGTTCTTC | TRBJ2-1 | NA | TRBV7-8 | TRBD2
CASSFAERPYGYTF | TGTGCCAGCAGCTTCGCAGAGCGACCCTATGGCTACACCTTC | TRBJ1-2 | NA | TRBV7-9 | NA
CASSADRATNEKLFF | TGTGCCAGCAGTGCGGACAGAGCAACTAATGAAAAACTGTTTTTT | TRBJ1-4 | NA | TRBV25-1 | NA
CASSTSTGTANYGYTF | NA | TRBJ1-2 | NA | TRBV6-2/TRBV6-3 | NA
CASSLGGAGVGQETQYF | TGTGCCAGCAGTTTGGGGGGGGCGGGAGTGGGGCAAGAGACCCAGTACTTC | TRBJ2-5 | few | TRBV12-3/TRBV12-4 | NA
CASGLVGLTGLVGDLFF | TGTGCTAGTGGTTTGGTGGGCCTCACCGGACTAGTAGGGGATCTGTTCTTC | TRBJ2-1 | few | TRBV12-5 | TRBD2
CSVWDRNTEAFF | TGCAGCGTTTGGGACAGGAACACTGAAGCTTTCTTT | TRBJ1-1 | NA | TRBV29-1 | TRBD1
CASSPPQRGGPEQYF | TGTGCCAGCAGCCCCCCCCAGCGGGGGGGCCCCGAGCAGTACTTC | TRBJ2-7 | once | TRBV13 | TRBD2
CATEDRTSYGYTF | TGTGCCACCGAGGACAGGACGAGTTATGGCTACACCTTC | TRBJ1-2 | few | TRBV11-2 | TRBD1
CAIRPGLAETDTQYF | TGTGCCATCAGGCCGGGACTAGCGGAGACAGATACGCAGTATTTT | TRBJ2-3 | NA | TRBV10-3 | TRBD2
CASSMGRGRGTEAFF | TGTGCCAGCAGCATGGGGCGGGGACGAGGCACTGAAGCTTTCTTT | TRBJ1-1 | NA | TRBV7-9 | NA
CAWSVGTDNEQFF | TGTGCCTGGAGTGTGGGAACGGACAATGAGCAGTTCTTC | TRBJ2-1 | few | TRBV30 | NA
CSAFSGEAQPQHF | TGCAGTGCTTTCTCAGGGGAGGCTCAGCCCCAGCATTTT | TRBJ1-5 | NA | TRBV20-1 | NA
CASSFHRGLFPGELFF | TGTGCCAGCAGCTTCCACAGGGGCCTCTTCCCCGGGGAGCTGTTTTTT | TRBJ2-2 | NA | TRBV12-3/TRBV12-4 | TRBD1
CASSLGMTTDQPQHF | TGTGCCAGCAGCTTGGGGATGACTACAGATCAGCCCCAGCATTTT | TRBJ1-5 | NA | TRBV12-3/TRBV12-4 | NA
CATCKAGGYKQYF | TGTGCCACCTGCAAGGCGGGAGGCTACAAGCAGTACTTC | TRBJ2-7 | NA | TRBV15 | TRBD2
CASSQESASAKNIQYF | TGTGCCAGCAGCCAAGAGTCAGCCTCAGCCAAAAACATTCAGTACTTC | TRBJ2-4 | NA | TRBV4-2 | NA
CANSLQGTHNEQFF | TGTGCCAACAGCCTACAGGGGACCCACAATGAGCAGTTCTTC | TRBJ2-1 | NA | TRBV7-2 | TRBD1
CASRPQGGLVDTQYF | TGTGCCAGCAGACCACAGGGAGGGTTGGTAGATACGCAGTATTTT | TRBJ2-3 | NA | TRBV7-2 | NA
CASSLQGQYEQYF | TGTGCCAGCAGTCTACAGGGGCAGTACGAGCAGTACTTC | TRBJ2-7 | NA | TRBV27 | TRBD1
CASSPTKEGAQYF | TGTGCCAGCAGCCCTACTAAAGAGGGGGCGCAGTATTTT | TRBJ2-3 | NA | TRBV3-1 | NA
CASSINPVGQGKEQFF | TGTGCCAGCAGCATAAACCCCGTTGGACAGGGGAAAGAGCAGTTCTTC | TRBJ2-1 | NA | TRBV7-6 | TRBD1
CATSTPTGRDYEQYF | TGTGCCACCAGCACCCCGACGGGGAGGGACTACGAGCAGTACTTC | TRBJ2-7 | NA | TRBV15 | TRBD2
CASTGGYSYEQYF | TGTGCCAGCACGGGGGGCTACTCCTACGAGCAGTACTTC | TRBJ2-7 | NA | TRBV2 | NA
CATGTTEYEQYF | TGTGCCACAGGGACGACCGAGTACGAGCAGTACTTC | TRBJ2-7 | NA | TRBV5-5 | NA
CATSDLGELFF | TGTGCCACCAGTGATTTAGGGGAGCTGTTTTTT | TRBJ2-2 | few | TRBV24-1 | NA